This T cell receptor beta chain was retrieved from a study of blood T cell repertoires in COVID-19. Original methodology: Reference gene primers were amplified, and this amplification served to estimate nucleated cell counts. Clones were sequenced by immunoSEQ multiplex PCR, and TCRdb holds only the in-frame ones, with some missing. For V, J and clone size, that table is used; D and trimming come from the DNA. The sample records roughly 190,000 clones, about 81% being singletons. V gave up 7 bases and J gave up 1 base, with 13 bases separating them. Germline values: CDR1 SQVTM, CDR2 ANQGSEA. The CDR3 length is 14 residues.

J is TRBJ2-2 and V is TRBV29-1; D may be TRBD1 (6 bases). Sample: peripheral blood. This receptor was taken from a woman in her fifties or sixties with COVID-19, enrolled during active disease. CDR3 region: CSAEPGQNTGELFF. CDR3 nucleotide sequence: TGCAGCGCTGAGCCGGGACAGAACACCGGGGAGCTGTTTTTT.